Listed below are T cell receptor beta chains from one sample, sequenced in a study of neurological immune-mediated disorders. TCRdb re-called the 5' RACE reads through MiXCR, storing one row per CDR3 protein. The sample consists of under 50,000 distinct CDR3 sequences, about 23% of them appearing once. The sequenced sample consisted of PBMCs. The receptors originated from a woman aged 70-85 years in good health. Both conserved end residues are part of each CDR3. D genes are given only for firm matches. Only some rows state a clone size, as once, few, many or a class for expanded clones.

>TRBJ2-2|few|.|TRBV6-6
TGTGCCAGCAGTTTCGGGGACACCGGGGAGCTGTTTTTT
CASSFGDTGELFF
>TRBJ2-3|many|TRBD2|TRBV9
TGTGCCAGCAGCCCCCGAGTAGCGGGGAGCACAGATACGCAGTATTTT
CASSPRVAGSTDTQYF
>TRBJ2-4|.|.|TRBV5-1
TGCGCCAGCAGCATGGACAAAAACATTCAGTACTTC
CASSMDKNIQYF
>TRBJ1-1|many|.|TRBV3-1
TGTGCCAGCAGCCATGCCTTAGGGCAGACCCAACCTAACACTGAAGCTTTCTTT
CASSHALGQTQPNTEAFF
>TRBJ1-2|many|TRBD1|TRBV7-2
TGTGCCAGCAGCTCAGGGGGGACAGGGGGCGCAGGCTACACCTTC
CASSSGGTGGAGYTF
>TRBJ2-7|.|TRBD2|TRBV3-1
TGTGCCAGCAGCCAAGGAGGACTAGCGGCGCCCTACGAGCAGTACTTC
CASSQGGLAAPYEQYF
>TRBJ2-1|many|.|TRBV5-1
TGCGCCAGCAGCCTAGGGACGTCGAGCTCCTACAATGAGCAGTTCTTC
CASSLGTSSSYNEQFF
>TRBJ2-2|many|TRBD2|TRBV7-2
TGTGCCAGCAGCCCTACGGGGAGGGCAAAAGGGTGGGAGCTGTTTTTT
CASSPTGRAKGWELFF
>TRBJ2-2|many|TRBD1|TRBV5-1
TGCGCCAGCAGCCAAGGACAGGGACGAAGCGCCGGGGAGCTGTTTTTT
CASSQGQGRSAGELFF
>TRBJ2-1|many|TRBD2|TRBV27
TGTGCCAGCAGTTCCGTCCCCGGCGGACTAGGCCGGAAGGATGAGCAGTTCTTC
CASSSVPGGLGRKDEQFF
>TRBJ2-2|many|.|TRBV5-1
TGCGCCAGCAGCGCGGGGTTCGGGACCGGGGAGCTGTTTTTT
CASSAGFGTGELFF
>TRBJ1-6|many|.|TRBV20-1
TGCAGTGCTAGACCCACCGAAGGAAGAACCTATAATTCACCCCTCCACTTT
CSARPTEGRTYNSPLHF
>TRBJ2-7|many|.|TRBV12-3/TRBV12-4
TGTGCCAGCAGTTTCAACAGGGAGACCTACGAGCAGTACTTC
CASSFNRETYEQYF
>TRBJ2-7|many|TRBD2|TRBV20-1
TGCAGTGCTTACGCGGGGCGGGAGGGGATCTACGAGCAGTACTTC
CSAYAGREGIYEQYF
>TRBJ2-1|.|TRBD2|TRBV20-1
TGCAGTGCTGCCAAGCGGGAGGCAAACAATGAGCAGTTCTTC
CSAAKREANNEQFF